The 10 T cell receptor beta chains below were found in one sample sequenced in a study of shared clonotypes between healthy human individuals. Assay: immunoSEQ multiplex PCR; the TCRdb copy retains only in-frame clones and omits some. The sample carries over 2 million clones, about 94% recorded once. Terminally differentiated effector memory CD45RA+ cells were excluded by CCR7 positive selection of CD45RO-negative cells. The specimen sequenced was naive CD8+ T cells sorted from blood. The receptors stem from a man aged 18 to 29 in good health.

The chain couples TRBV27 to TRBJ2-1, with D possibly matching TRBD2 (7 bases). The CDR3 contains 15 residues. CDR1 is MNHEY and CDR2 is SMNVEV in the germline V gene (reference sequence). Trimming left V 6 bases short and J 3 bases short, with 15 bases between. The CDR3 DNA reads TGTGCCAGCAGCAGAGAGGGGGGGAACTACAATGAGCAGTTCTTC. Protein product: CASSREGGNYNEQFF.

The CDR3 region has the DNA TGTGCCACCAGCAGAGATGAGCCGGGAAACCACTACGAGCAGTACTTC. This codes for CATSRDEPGNHYEQYF. This chain connects TRBV15 to TRBJ2-7; D is perhaps TRBD2 (5 bases). Germline CDR1 is LNHNV and CDR2 is YYDKDF (reference sequence). Trimming removed 0 bases from V and 3 bases from J, with 15 bases in between. The CDR3 sequence is 16 residues long. The whole variable domain, remainder taken from reference TRBV15 and TRBJ2-7, is DAMVIQNPRYQVTQFGKPVTLSCSQTLNHNVMYWYQQKSSQAPKLLFHYYDKDFNNEADTPDNFQSRRPNTSFCFLDIRSPGLGDTAMYLCATSRDEPGNHYEQYFGPGTRLTVT.

As concerns this clone: This same CDR3 is encoded by further DNA sequences in the sample. The chain employs TRBV6-5 and TRBJ2-1; 10 bases match TRBD2. The CDR3 has 14 amino acids. Germline V gene sequence: CDR1 MNHEY, CDR2 SVGAGI. Unmatched junction bases numbered 4, after V lost 8 bases and J lost 3 bases. CDR3 region: CASSLAGGYNEQFF. The CDR3 DNA reads as TGTGCCAGCTCCTTAGCGGGAGGCTACAATGAGCAGTTCTTC.

This sequence joins TRBV9 and TRBJ1-1; D is uncertain. The V gene's germline CDR1 is SGDLS and CDR2 YYNGEE. With 2 bases removed from V and 4 bases from J, the gap between germline ends came to 9 bases. The CDR3 is 13 amino acids. CDR3 loop: CASSVGMITEAFF. CDR3 coding DNA: TGTGCCAGCAGCGTTGGGATGATCACTGAAGCTTTCTTT.

V gene TRBV7-9 combines with J gene TRBJ2-1; no clear D gene. Germline values: CDR1 SEHNR, CDR2 FQNEAQ (reference sequence). The V end was cut by 0 bases, the J end by 4 bases, with 10 bases between. CDR3 length equals 15 residues. CDR3 bases: TGTGCCAGCAGCTTAGCCCCGGCTGCGTACAATGAGCAGTTCTTC. It is translated as CASSLAPAAYNEQFF.

The chain has TRBV19 and TRBJ2-3; a possible D gene is TRBD1 (6 bases). CDR3 length: 16 amino acids. Germline V CDR1 and CDR2: LNHDA, SQIVND (reference sequence). V was clipped by 8 bases and J by 2 bases, with 20 bases between them. CDR3 DNA sequence: TGTGCCAGTGCGGGTAACAGGGTTTGGGACACAGATACGCAGTATTTT. This translates into CASAGNRVWDTDTQYF.

This clone was observed once. The chain is built from TRBV4-1 and TRBJ2-2, with 10 bases that match TRBD2. With 0 bases clipped from V and 7 bases from J, the junction kept 17 bases outside the gene matches. In germline, CDR1 is MGHRA, CDR2 YSYEKL. The CDR3 totals 20 residues. The CDR3 DNA is TGCGCCAGCAGCCAAGATGTCACTACAGAAGCGGGAGGGCCCGGCGGGGAGCTGTTTTTT. Translating it yields CASSQDVTTEAGGPGGELFF.

This chain uses TRBV9 with TRBJ1-3; D is undetermined. This CDR3 has 15 residues. V lost 3 bases and J lost 0, with 10 bases in between. CDR1 and CDR2 (germline): SGDLS, YYNGEE. CDR3 sequence reads: CASSAIIGSGNTIYF. The CDR3 DNA follows: TGTGCCAGCAGCGCTATCATCGGCTCTGGAAACACCATATATTTT.

V gene TRBV11-2 combines with J gene TRBJ1-6; D possibly corresponds to TRBD1 (6 bases). CDR1 and CDR2 from the germline V gene are SGHAT and FQNNGV. Trimming took 0 bases from V and 0 from J, leaving 12 bases between them. This CDR3 has 18 amino acids. The CDR3 loop is CASSLDQGLGSYNSPLHF. The CDR3, as DNA: TGTGCCAGCAGCTTAGATCAGGGGTTAGGCTCCTATAATTCACCCCTCCACTTT.

In this sample, this clone turned up once. The chain employs TRBV7-9 and TRBJ2-7, with 8 bases aligning to TRBD1. The CDR3 has 14 residues. CDR1 SEHNR and CDR2 FQNEAQ come from the germline V gene (reference sequence). Trimming took 2 bases from V and 5 from J; bases not matched to a gene: 5. CDR3 coding DNA: TGTGCCAGCAGCTTACCGGACAGGGCCAACGAGCAGTACTTC. This encodes CASSLPDRANEQYF.